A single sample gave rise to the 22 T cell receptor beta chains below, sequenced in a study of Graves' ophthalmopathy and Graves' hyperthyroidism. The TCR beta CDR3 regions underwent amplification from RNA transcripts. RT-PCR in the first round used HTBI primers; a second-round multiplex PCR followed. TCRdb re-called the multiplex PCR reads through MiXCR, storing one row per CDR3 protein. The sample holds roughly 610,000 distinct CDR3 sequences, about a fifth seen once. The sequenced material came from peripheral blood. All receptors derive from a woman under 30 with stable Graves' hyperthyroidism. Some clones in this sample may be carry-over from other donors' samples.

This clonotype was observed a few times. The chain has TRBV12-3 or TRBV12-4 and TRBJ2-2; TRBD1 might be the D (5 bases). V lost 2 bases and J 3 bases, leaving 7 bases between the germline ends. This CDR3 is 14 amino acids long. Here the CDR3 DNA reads TGTGCCAGCAGTTTAAGGGGTGACACCGGGGAGCTGTTTTTT. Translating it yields CASSLRGDTGELFF.

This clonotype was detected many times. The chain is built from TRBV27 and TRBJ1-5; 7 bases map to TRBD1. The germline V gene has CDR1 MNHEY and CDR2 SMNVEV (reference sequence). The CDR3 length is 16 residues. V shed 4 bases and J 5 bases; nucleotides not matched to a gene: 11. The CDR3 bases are TGTGCCAGCAGTTCAAAAAAGGGGGCCGCTGATCAGCCCCAGCATTTT. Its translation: CASSSKKGAADQPQHF.

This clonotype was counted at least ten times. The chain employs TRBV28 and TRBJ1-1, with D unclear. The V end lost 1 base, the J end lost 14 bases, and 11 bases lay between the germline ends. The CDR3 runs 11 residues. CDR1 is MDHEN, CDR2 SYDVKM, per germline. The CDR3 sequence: CASSLLGIGFF. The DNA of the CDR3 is TGTGCCAGCAGTTTATTGGGTATAGGATTCTTT.

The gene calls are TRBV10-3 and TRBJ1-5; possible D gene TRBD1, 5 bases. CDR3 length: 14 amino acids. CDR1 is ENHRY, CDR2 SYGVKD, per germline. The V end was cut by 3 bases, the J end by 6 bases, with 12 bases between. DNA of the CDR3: TGTGCCATCAGTGACGATAGGAGGGGTCAGCCCCAGCATTTT. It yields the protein CAISDDRRGQPQHF.

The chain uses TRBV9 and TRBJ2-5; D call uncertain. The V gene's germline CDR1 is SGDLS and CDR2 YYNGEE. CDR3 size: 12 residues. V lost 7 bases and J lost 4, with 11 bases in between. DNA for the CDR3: TGTGCCAGCGGCCCCTCGCCAGAGACCCAGTACTTC. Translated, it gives CASGPSPETQYF.

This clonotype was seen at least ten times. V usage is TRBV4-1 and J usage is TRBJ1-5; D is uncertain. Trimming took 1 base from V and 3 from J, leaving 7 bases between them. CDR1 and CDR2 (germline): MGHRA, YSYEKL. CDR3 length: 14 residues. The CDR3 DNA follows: TGCGCCAGCAGCCAAGTTGGTGCCAATCAGCCCCAGCATTTT. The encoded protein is CASSQVGANQPQHF.

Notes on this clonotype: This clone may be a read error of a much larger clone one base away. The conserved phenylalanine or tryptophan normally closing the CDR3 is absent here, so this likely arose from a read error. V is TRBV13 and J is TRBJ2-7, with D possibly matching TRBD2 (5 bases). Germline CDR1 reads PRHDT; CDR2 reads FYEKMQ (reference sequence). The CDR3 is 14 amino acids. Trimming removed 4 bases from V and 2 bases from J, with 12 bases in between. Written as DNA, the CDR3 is TGTGCCAGCAGCTATCGGGGAACGACCTACGAGCAGTACTAC. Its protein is CASSYRGTTYEQYY.

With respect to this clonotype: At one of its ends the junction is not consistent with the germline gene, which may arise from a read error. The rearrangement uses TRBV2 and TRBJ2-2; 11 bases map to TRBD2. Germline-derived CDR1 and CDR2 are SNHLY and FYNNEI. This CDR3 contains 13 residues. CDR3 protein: CARTSGNPGELFF. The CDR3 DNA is TGTGCCAGGACTAGCGGGAACCCCGGGGAGCTGTTTTTT. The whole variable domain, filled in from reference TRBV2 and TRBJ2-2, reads EPEVTQTPSHQVTQMGQEVILRCVPISNHLYFYWYRQILGQKVEFLVSFYNNEISEKSEIFDDQFSVERPDGSNFTLKIRSTKLEDSAMYFCARTSGNPGELFFGEGSRLTVL.

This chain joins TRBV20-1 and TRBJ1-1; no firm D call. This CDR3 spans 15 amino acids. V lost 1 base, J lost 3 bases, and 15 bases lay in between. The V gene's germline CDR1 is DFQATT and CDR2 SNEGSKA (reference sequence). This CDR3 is CSARVMTGLYTEAFF. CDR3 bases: TGCAGTGCTAGAGTAATGACCGGGCTCTACACTGAAGCTTTCTTT.

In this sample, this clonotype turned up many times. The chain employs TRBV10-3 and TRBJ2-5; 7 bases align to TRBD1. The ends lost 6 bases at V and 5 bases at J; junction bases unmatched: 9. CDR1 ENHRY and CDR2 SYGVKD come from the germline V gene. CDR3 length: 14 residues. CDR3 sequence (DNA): TGTGCCATCAGGGGGGACAGACTGAGGGAGACCCAGTACTTC. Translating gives CAIRGDRLRETQYF.

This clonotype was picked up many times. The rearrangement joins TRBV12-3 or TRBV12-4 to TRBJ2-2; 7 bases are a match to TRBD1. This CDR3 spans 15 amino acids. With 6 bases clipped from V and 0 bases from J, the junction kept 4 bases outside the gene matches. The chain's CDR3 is CASSNRGANTGELFF. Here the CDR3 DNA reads TGTGCCAGCAGCAACAGGGGAGCGAACACCGGGGAGCTGTTTTTT.

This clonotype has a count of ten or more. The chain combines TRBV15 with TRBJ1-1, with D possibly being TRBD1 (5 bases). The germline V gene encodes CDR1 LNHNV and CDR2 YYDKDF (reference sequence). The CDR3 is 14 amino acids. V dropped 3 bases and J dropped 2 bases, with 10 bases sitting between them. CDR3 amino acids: CATSRDKINTEAFF. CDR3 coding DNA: TGTGCCACCAGCAGGGACAAAATAAACACTGAAGCTTTCTTT.

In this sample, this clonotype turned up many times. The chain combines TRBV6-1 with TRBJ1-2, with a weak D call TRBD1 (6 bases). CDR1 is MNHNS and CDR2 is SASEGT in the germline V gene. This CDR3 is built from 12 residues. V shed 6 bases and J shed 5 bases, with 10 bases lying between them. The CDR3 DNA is TGTGCCAGCAGCTCAGGGACATATGGCTACACCTTC. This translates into CASSSGTYGYTF.

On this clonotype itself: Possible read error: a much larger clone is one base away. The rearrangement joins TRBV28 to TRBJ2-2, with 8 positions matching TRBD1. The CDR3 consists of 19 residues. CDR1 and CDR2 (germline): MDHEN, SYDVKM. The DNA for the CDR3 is TGTGCCAGCAGTTCCGATGGGGACAGGCGCTACCTGGGCACCGGGGAGCTGTTGTTT. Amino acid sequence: CASSSDGDRRYLGTGELLF.

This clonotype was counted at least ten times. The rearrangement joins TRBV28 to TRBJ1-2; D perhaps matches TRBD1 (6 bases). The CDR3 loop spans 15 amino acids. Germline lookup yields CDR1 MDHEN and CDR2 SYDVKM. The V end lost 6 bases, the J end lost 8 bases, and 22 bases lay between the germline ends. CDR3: CASSQGYRAFGGYTF. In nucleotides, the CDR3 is TGTGCCAGCAGCCAAGGGTACAGGGCCTTCGGGGGCTACACCTTC.

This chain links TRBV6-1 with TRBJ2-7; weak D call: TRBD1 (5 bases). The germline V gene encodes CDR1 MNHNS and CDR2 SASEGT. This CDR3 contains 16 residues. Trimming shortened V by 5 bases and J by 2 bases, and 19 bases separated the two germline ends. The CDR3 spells CASSTSPDSLPYEQYF. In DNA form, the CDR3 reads TGTGCCAGCAGTACCTCTCCCGACAGCCTTCCCTACGAGCAGTACTTC.

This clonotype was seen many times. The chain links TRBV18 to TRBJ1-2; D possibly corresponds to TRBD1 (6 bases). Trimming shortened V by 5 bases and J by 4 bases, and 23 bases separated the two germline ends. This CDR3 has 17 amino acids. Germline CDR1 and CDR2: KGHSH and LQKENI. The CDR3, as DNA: TGTGCCAGCTCAGGCCAATCCGGAGACAGGAAGAGCTATGGCTACACCTTC. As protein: CASSGQSGDRKSYGYTF. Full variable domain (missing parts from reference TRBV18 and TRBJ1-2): NAGVMQNPRHLVRRRGQEARLRCSPMKGHSHVYWYRQLPEEGLKFMVYLQKENIIDESGMPKERFSAEFPKEGPSILRIQQVVRGDSAAYFCASSGQSGDRKSYGYTFGSGTRLTVV.

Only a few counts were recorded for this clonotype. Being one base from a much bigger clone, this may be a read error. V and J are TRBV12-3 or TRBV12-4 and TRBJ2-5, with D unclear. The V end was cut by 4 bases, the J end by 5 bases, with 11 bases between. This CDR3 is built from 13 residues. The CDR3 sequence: CASSSSNPETQYF. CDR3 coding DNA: TGTGCCAGCAGTTCTTCAAACCCCGAGACCCAGTACTTC.

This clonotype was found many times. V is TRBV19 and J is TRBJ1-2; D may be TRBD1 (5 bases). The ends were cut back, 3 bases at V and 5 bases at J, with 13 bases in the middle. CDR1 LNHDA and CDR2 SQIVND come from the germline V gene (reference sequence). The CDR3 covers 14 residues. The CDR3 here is CASSIEGRLYGYTF. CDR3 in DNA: TGTGCCAGTAGTATTGAGGGGCGCTTGTATGGCTACACCTTC.

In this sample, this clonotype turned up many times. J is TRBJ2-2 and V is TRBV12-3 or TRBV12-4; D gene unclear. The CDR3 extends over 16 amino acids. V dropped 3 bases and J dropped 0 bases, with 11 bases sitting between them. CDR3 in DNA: TGTGCCAGCAGTTTTCGATCCCAGTCGAACACCGGGGAGCTGTTTTTT. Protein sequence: CASSFRSQSNTGELFF.

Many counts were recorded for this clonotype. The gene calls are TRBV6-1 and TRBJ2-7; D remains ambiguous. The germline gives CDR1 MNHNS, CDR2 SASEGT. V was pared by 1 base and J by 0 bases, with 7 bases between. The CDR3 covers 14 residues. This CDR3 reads CASSEENSSYEQYF. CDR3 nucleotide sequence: TGTGCCAGCAGTGAAGAAAACAGCTCCTACGAGCAGTACTTC.

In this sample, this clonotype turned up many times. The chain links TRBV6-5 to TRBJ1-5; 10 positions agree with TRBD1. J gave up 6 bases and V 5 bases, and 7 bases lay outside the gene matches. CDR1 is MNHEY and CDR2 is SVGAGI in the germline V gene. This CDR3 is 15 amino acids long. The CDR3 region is CASSTTGGYGQPQHF. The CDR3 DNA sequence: TGTGCCAGCAGTACGACAGGGGGCTACGGTCAGCCCCAGCATTTT.